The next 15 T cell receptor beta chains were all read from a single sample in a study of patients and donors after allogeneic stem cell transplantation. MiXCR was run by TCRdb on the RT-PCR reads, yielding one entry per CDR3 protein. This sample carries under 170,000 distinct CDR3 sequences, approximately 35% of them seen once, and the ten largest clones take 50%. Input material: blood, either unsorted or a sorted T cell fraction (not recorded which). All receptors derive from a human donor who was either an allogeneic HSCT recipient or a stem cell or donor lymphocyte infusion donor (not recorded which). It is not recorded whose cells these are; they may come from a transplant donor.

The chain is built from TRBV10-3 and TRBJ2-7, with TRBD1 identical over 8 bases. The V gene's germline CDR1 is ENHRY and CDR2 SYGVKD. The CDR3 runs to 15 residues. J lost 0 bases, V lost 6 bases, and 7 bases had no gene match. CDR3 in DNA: TGTGCCATCAGGATGGGACAGGACAACTCCTACGAGCAGTACTTC. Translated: CAIRMGQDNSYEQYF.

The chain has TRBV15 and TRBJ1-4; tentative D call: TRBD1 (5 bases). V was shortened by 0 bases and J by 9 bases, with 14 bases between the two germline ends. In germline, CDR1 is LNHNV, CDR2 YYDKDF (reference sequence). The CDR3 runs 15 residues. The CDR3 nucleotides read TGTGCCACCAGCAGAGATGCGAGGGGTGATAAAAAACTGTTTTTT. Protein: CATSRDARGDKKLFF.

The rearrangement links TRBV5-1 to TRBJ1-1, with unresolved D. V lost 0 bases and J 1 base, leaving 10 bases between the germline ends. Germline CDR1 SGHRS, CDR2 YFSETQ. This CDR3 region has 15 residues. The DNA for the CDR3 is TGCGCCAGCAGCTTGGCCTCGATGGGGAACACTGAAGCTTTCTTT. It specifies CASSLASMGNTEAFF. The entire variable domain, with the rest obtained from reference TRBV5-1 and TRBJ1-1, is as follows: KAGVTQTPRYLIKTRGQQVTLSCSPISGHRSVSWYQQTPGQGLQFLFEYFSETQRNKGNFPGRFSGRQFSNSRSEMNVSTLELGDSALYLCASSLASMGNTEAFFGQGTRLTVV.

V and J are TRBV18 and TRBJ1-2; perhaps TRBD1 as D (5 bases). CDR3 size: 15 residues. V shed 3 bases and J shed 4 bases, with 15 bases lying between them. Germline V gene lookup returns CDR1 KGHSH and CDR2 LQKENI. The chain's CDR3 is CASSPTGQRTYGYTF. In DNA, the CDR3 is TGTGCCAGCTCACCCACGGGGCAACGGACCTATGGCTACACCTTC.

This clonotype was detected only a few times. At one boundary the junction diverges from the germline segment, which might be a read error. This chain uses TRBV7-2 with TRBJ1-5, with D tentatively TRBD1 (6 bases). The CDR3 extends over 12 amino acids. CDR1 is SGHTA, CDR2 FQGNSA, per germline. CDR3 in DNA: TGTGCCAGCAGCTTAGCTGGCGACAGGTTCAAATTT. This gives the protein CASSLAGDRFKF.

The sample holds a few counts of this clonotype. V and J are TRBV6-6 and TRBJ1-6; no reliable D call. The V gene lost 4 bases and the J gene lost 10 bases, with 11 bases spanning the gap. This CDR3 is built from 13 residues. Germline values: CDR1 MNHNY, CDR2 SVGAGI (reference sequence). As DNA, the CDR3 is TGTGCCAGCAGTTCCGTGGCCCAATCACCCCTCCACTTT. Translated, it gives CASSSVAQSPLHF.

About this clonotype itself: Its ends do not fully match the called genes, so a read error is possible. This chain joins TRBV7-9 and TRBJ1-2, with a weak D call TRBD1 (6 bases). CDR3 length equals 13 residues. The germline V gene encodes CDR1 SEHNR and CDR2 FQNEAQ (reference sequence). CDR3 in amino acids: CPSSYGTPYGYTF. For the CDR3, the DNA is TGTCCCAGCAGCTACGGGACACCTTATGGCTACACCTTC.

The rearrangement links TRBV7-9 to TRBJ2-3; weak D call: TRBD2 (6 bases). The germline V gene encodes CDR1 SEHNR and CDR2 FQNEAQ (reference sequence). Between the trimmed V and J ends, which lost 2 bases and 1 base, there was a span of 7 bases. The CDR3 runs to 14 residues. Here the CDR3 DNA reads TGTGCCAGCAGCTTACAGCGGGGCACAGATACGCAGTATTTT. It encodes CASSLQRGTDTQYF. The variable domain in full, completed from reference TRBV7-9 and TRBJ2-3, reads DTGVSQNPRHKITKRGQNVTFRCDPISEHNRLYWYRQTLGQGPEFLTYFQNEAQLEKSRLLSDRFSAERPKGSFSTLEIQRTEQGDSAMYLCASSLQRGTDTQYFGPGTRLTVL.

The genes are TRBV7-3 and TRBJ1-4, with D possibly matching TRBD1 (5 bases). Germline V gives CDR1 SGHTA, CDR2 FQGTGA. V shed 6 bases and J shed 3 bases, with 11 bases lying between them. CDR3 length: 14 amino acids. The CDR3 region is CASSVGAPNEKLFF. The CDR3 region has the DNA TGTGCCAGCAGTGTAGGGGCCCCTAATGAAAAACTGTTTTTT.

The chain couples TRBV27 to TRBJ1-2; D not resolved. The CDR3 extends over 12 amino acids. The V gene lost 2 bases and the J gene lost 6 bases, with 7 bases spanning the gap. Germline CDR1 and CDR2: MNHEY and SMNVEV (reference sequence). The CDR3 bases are TGTGCCAGCAGTTTAGAAGGGCATGGCTACACCTTC. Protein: CASSLEGHGYTF.

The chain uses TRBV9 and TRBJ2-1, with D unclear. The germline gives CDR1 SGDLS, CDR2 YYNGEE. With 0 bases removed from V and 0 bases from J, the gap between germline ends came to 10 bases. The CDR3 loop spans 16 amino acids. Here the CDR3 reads CASSVVGESSYNEQFF. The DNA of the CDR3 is TGTGCCAGCAGCGTAGTTGGGGAAAGCTCCTACAATGAGCAGTTCTTC. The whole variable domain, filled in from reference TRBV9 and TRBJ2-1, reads DSGVTQTPKHLITATGQRVTLRCSPRSGDLSVYWYQQSLDQGLQFLIQYYNGEERAKGNILERFSAQQFPDLHSELNLSSLELGDSALYFCASSVVGESSYNEQFFGPGTRLTVL.

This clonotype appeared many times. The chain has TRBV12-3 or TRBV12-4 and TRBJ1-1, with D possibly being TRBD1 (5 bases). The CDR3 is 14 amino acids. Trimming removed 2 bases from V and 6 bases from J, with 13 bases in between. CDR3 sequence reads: CASSLSSQGAEAFF. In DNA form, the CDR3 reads TGTGCCAGCAGTTTATCCTCGCAGGGCGCTGAAGCTTTCTTT.

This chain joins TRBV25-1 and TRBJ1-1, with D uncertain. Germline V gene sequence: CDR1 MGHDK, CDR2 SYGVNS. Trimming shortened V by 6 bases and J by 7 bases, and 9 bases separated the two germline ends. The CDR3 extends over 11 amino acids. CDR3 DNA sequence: TGTGCCAGCAGGATTCTGGGTGAAGCTTTCTTT. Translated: CASRILGEAFF.

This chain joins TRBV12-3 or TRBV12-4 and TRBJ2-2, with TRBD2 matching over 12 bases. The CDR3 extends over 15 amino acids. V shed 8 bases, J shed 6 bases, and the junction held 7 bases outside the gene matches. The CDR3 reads CASQLAGGGSGELFF. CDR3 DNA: TGTGCCAGCCAACTAGCGGGGGGAGGATCCGGGGAGCTGTTTTTT.

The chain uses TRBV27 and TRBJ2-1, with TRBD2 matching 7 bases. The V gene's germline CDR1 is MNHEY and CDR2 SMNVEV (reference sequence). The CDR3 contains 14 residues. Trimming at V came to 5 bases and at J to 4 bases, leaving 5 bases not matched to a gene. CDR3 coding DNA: TGTGCCAGCAGTCGGGGGGACTATTACAATGAGCAGTTCTTC. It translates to CASSRGDYYNEQFF.